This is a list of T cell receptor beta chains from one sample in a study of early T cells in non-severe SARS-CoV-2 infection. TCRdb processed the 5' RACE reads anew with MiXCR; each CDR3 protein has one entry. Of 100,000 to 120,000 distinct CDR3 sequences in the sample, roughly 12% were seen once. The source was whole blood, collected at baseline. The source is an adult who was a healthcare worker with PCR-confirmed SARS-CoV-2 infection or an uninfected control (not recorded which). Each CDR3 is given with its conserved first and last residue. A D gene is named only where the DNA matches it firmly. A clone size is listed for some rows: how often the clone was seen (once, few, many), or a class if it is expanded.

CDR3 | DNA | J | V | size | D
CASSYGGSRTDTQYF | TGTGCCAGCAGTTACGGGGGGTCTCGCACAGATACGCAGTATTTT | TRBJ2-3 | TRBV6-5 | . | .
CAWRGLYSNQPQHF | TGTGCCTGGAGGGGCCTCTATAGCAATCAGCCCCAGCATTTT | TRBJ1-5 | TRBV30 | few | .
CASSLQGRSPLHF | TGTGCCAGCAGCTTACAGGGTCGATCACCCCTCCACTTT | TRBJ1-6 | TRBV11-2 | many | .
CATSRDAAEAFF | TGTGCCACCAGCAGAGATGCGGCTGAAGCTTTCTTT | TRBJ1-1 | TRBV15 | few | .
CASSPGKANYGYTF | TGTGCCAGCAGTCCCGGGAAAGCTAACTATGGCTACACCTTC | TRBJ1-2 | TRBV7-9 | . | .
CASKSYALSEQQFF | TGCGCCAGCAAATCCTATGCTTTAAGCGAACAGCAGTTCTTC | TRBJ2-1 | TRBV5-1 | . | .
CASSQRPGWYEQYF | TGCGCCAGCAGCCAGAGACCGGGATGGTACGAGCAGTACTTC | TRBJ2-7 | TRBV4-1 | . | .
CASSLGGNSNQPQHF | TGTGCCAGCAGTCTGGGGGGGAATAGCAATCAGCCCCAGCATTTT | TRBJ1-5 | TRBV28 | many | .
CSARDTSGTSTDTQYF | TGCAGTGCTAGAGATACCTCCGGGACTAGCACAGATACGCAGTATTTT | TRBJ2-3 | TRBV20-1 | . | .
CASFGPGFQDYGYTF | TGTGCCAGCTTCGGCCCGGGGTTTCAAGACTATGGCTACACCTTC | TRBJ1-2 | TRBV6-5 | few | .
CASSLTVAGANTGELFF | TGTGCCAGCAGCTTAACGGTCGCAGGGGCGAACACCGGGGAGCTGTTTTTT | TRBJ2-2 | TRBV7-3 | few | .
CASSETGQFSYEQYF | TGTGCCAGCAGCGAGACAGGTCAATTCTCCTACGAGCAGTACTTC | TRBJ2-7 | TRBV7-8 | many | .
CASSLGRTLISYEQYF | TGTGCCAGCAGCTTAGGCCGGACACTTATCTCCTACGAGCAGTACTTC | TRBJ2-7 | TRBV7-9 | . | .
CASSEEARVTNIQYF | TGTGCCAGCAGTGAAGAAGCCAGGGTCACGAACATTCAGTACTTC | TRBJ2-4 | TRBV2 | many | .
CASSQDDRGHTEAFF | TGCGCCAGCAGCCAAGATGACAGGGGGCACACTGAAGCTTTCTTT | TRBJ1-1 | TRBV4-1 | . | TRBD1
CASSLPGGGTDTQYF | TGTGCCAGCAGTTTACCGGGAGGGGGCACAGATACGCAGTATTTT | TRBJ2-3 | TRBV28 | few | TRBD2
CASRVTGTFPNEQFF | TGTGCCAGCAGGGTTACAGGTACTTTCCCGAATGAGCAGTTCTTC | TRBJ2-1 | TRBV6-1 | . | .
CASSERGTYSNQPQHF | TGTGCCAGCAGTGAGAGGGGGACTTATAGCAATCAGCCCCAGCATTTT | TRBJ1-5 | TRBV2 | . | .
CASVRPGQQTSTNEKLFF | TGTGCCAGCGTAAGACCGGGACAGCAAACTTCAACTAATGAAAAACTGTTTTTT | TRBJ1-4 | TRBV21-1 | . | .
CASSFRVAGTDTQYF | TGTGCCAGCAGCTTCAGGGTAGCGGGAACAGATACGCAGTATTTT | TRBJ2-3 | TRBV7-9 | . | TRBD2
CASSQSSGGQETQYF | TGTGCCAGCTCACAATCTAGCGGGGGACAAGAGACCCAGTACTTC | TRBJ2-5 | TRBV18 | . | TRBD2
CASKALAEYNEQFFGPGQFF | . | TRBJ2-1 | TRBV6-2/TRBV6-3 | few | .
CASSKGQLSSYEQYF | TGTGCCAGCAGCAAAGGACAGCTGAGCTCCTACGAGCAGTACTTC | TRBJ2-7 | TRBV27 | . | .
CATSDFASTDTQYF | TGTGCCACCAGTGATTTTGCTAGCACAGATACGCAGTATTTT | TRBJ2-3 | TRBV24-1 | . | .